This T cell receptor (beta chain) came from a study of CD8 T cells in ankylosing spondylitis. Regarding this clonotype: Its matching antigen is unknown.

Per germline, CDR1 SNHLY and CDR2 FYNNEI. The junction had 15 bases not matched to a gene; V was cut back by 6 bases and J by 7 bases. CDR3 length: 15 amino acids. Findings and caveats of the study: Roughly eight highly homologous variants made up a TCR beta motif, and this motif appeared characteristic of ankylosing spondylitis blood. Clones linked to the disease showed a CD8+ phenotype. They occurred at relatively low frequencies in peripheral blood. The authors reported significant enrichment of disease-linked clones in matched ankylosing spondylitis synovial fluid. Existing reports had already noted some motif variants in reactive arthritis synovial fluid and blood.

Libraries of TCR beta came from quantitative 5'-RACE with molecular barcodes. TCRdb processed the 5' RACE reads anew with MiXCR; each CDR3 protein has one entry. The sample consists of fewer than 500,000 distinct CDR3 sequences, around 22% of them appearing once. Material: blood, either unsorted or a sorted T cell fraction (not recorded which). The receptor's source is a male donor with ankylosing spondylitis. The rearrangement joins TRBV2 to TRBJ2-7, with 7 bases matching TRBD2. CDR3 DNA sequence: TGTGCCAGCAGCAGCGGGACGGACGGGTTGAGGGAGCAGTACTTC. This sequence encodes CASSSGTDGLREQYF.